These T cell receptor beta chains were read from a single sample in a study of blood T cell repertoires in COVID-19. The protocol was immunoSEQ multiplex PCR, while the TCRdb copy is restricted to in-frame clones and leaves out a portion. The sample has approximately 230,000 clones; 86% are singletons. Sequencing was carried out using peripheral blood. Receptors were obtained from a man aged 25-45 years who had recovered from COVID-19. Each CDR3 is given with its conserved first and last residue. Fields, in order: CDR3 DNA, CDR3 protein, clone size, V gene, J gene, D gene. D genes are given only for firm matches. Only some rows state a clone size, as once, few, many or a class for expanded clones.

TGTGCCAGCAGCGTGGGAGGGTTAACCTCCTACGAGCAGTACTTC,CASSVGGLTSYEQYF,NA,TRBV5-6,TRBJ2-7,TRBD2
TGCAGCGTCCTCTTAGGGGGCCAGGGACCCTACGAGCAGTACTTC,CSVLLGGQGPYEQYF,NA,TRBV29-1,TRBJ2-7,TRBD1
TGTGCCAGCAGCCCTGGTTGGCAGGCCTTGATGAACACTGAAGCTTTCTTT,CASSPGWQALMNTEAFF,NA,TRBV11-2,TRBJ1-1,NA
TGTGCCACCAGTGATTTGGCGACAGGGAAGGATACGCAGTATTTT,CATSDLATGKDTQYF,NA,TRBV24-1,TRBJ2-3,TRBD1
TGTGCCACCAGCAGAGACACCGGGACAGGGAGTCAGCCCCAGCATTTT,CATSRDTGTGSQPQHF,NA,TRBV15,TRBJ1-5,TRBD1
TGCGCCAGCAGCTTAAACACCGGGACTGGGATGGTTGAAGCTTTCTTT,CASSLNTGTGMVEAFF,NA,TRBV5-1,TRBJ1-1,NA
TGTGCCAGCAGCCTCACAGGGGGAACTAATGAAAAACTGTTTTTT,CASSLTGGTNEKLFF,NA,TRBV7-2,TRBJ1-4,TRBD1
TGTGCCAGCAGCAGAGCGGGGGTACTTCAAGAGACCCAGTACTTC,CASSRAGVLQETQYF,NA,TRBV7-6,TRBJ2-5,TRBD2
TGTGCCAGCAGCTCCCGACAGGGGAATATAGCCAAAAACATTCAGTACTTC,CASSSRQGNIAKNIQYF,NA,TRBV7-9,TRBJ2-4,TRBD1
TGTGCCGGAAGACAGGGCGATTCACCCCTCCACTTT,CAGRQGDSPLHF,NA,TRBV3-1/TRBV3-2,TRBJ1-6,TRBD1
TGTGCCTGGATACTGTCCTCACCACTGGACGAGCAGTACTTC,CAWILSSPLDEQYF,NA,TRBV30,TRBJ2-7,NA
TGCGCCAGCAGCCCCCCTACGGGGTCCATTAACTATGGCTACACCTTC,CASSPPTGSINYGYTF,NA,TRBV5-1,TRBJ1-2,NA
TGTGCCAGCAGTCTCCTGGGGACAGGGTTGGATACGCAGTATTTT,CASSLLGTGLDTQYF,NA,TRBV6-5,TRBJ2-3,TRBD1
TGTGCCAGCATTAGGACTCTAGGACGGGAAAAACTGTTTTTT,CASIRTLGREKLFF,once,TRBV2,TRBJ1-4,NA
TGTGCCAGCAGCTTGAAAGGGGTCAGGGCTTTCTTT,CASSLKGVRAFF,NA,TRBV7-9,TRBJ1-1,NA
TGTGCCAGCAGCCGTGCTCTGGTAGCTAACTATGGCTACACCTTC,CASSRALVANYGYTF,NA,TRBV5-4,TRBJ1-2,NA
TGTGCCAGTAGTATGGGGCAAAACGCCTCACCCCTCCACTTT,CASSMGQNASPLHF,few,TRBV19,TRBJ1-6,NA
TGTGCCAGCTCAGGAGGGGGCGCCGGAAACACCATATATTTT,CASSGGGAGNTIYF,NA,TRBV18,TRBJ1-3,TRBD1
TGTGCCAGCAGTTCAACCGGGACAGGGACAGATACGCAGTATTTT,CASSSTGTGTDTQYF,NA,TRBV6-2/TRBV6-3,TRBJ2-3,TRBD1
TGTGCCAGTAGTCCAGCACCCGGACAGGGGATCTATGGCTACACCTTC,CASSPAPGQGIYGYTF,NA,TRBV19,TRBJ1-2,TRBD1
TGTGCCAGTAACTACGAGCAGTACTTC,CASNYEQYF,NA,TRBV2,TRBJ2-7,NA
TGTGCCAGTAGGAGACAGGGAAGGAACACTGAAGCTTTCTTT,CASRRQGRNTEAFF,NA,TRBV19,TRBJ1-1,TRBD1
TGTGCCAGCAGTCCTGACGGGTATGGCTACACCTTC,CASSPDGYGYTF,NA,TRBV3-1/TRBV3-2,TRBJ1-2,NA
TGCGCCAGCAGCCAAGCGGGGTTAAGAACCAAAAACATTCAGTACTTC,CASSQAGLRTKNIQYF,NA,TRBV4-3,TRBJ2-4,NA
TGTGCCAGCAGTCGACAGGGTGGAGGACAGCCCCAGCATTTT,CASSRQGGGQPQHF,NA,TRBV6-5,TRBJ1-5,TRBD1
TGTGCCAGCAGCCGGACTAGCGGGGGAACCGGGGAGCTGTTTTTT,CASSRTSGGTGELFF,once,TRBV3-1/TRBV3-2,TRBJ2-2,TRBD2
TGTGCCAGCAGTGCCTATCCGACTAGCGGGGGGGCTAGCACAGATACGCAGTATTTT,CASSAYPTSGGASTDTQYF,many,TRBV6-2/TRBV6-3,TRBJ2-3,TRBD2
TGTGCCAGCAGCTTGGGGGGCACAGCAGATACGCAGTATTTT,CASSLGGTADTQYF,NA,TRBV5-4,TRBJ2-3,NA
TGTGCCAGCAGCCCCCCGACAGTTAGCACAGATACGCAGTATTTT,CASSPPTVSTDTQYF,NA,TRBV7-2,TRBJ2-3,NA